Listed below are T cell receptor beta chains from one sample, sequenced in a study of CD8+ T cells in alopecia areata. Produced via immunoSEQ multiplex PCR; TCRdb's table is partial and in-frame only. The sample has 200,000 to 250,000 clones, around three fifths seen once. The sequenced sample was CD4+ T cells sorted from blood, obtained at week 0. The receptors come from a human donor with alopecia areata. Both conserved end residues are part of each CDR3. A D gene is named only where the DNA matches it firmly. Clone size is stated in some rows and not others, as once, few, many or a class when expanded.

TGTGCCAGCAGTCCGACCCCCACAGATACGCAGTATTTT	CASSPTPTDTQYF	TRBJ2-3	-	-	TRBV27
TGTGCCAGCAGCTTACCGTGGGACCACGAGCAGTACTTC	CASSLPWDHEQYF	TRBJ2-7	-	-	TRBV11-2
TGTGCCAGCATTTCTTCGTCAGGAGCTCAGCAGTACTTC	CASISSSGAQQYF	TRBJ2-7	-	-	TRBV6-6
TGTGCCAGCAGCTTAGCATCTAGCGTAAGCGCCTACGAGCAGTACTTC	CASSLASSVSAYEQYF	TRBJ2-7	-	-	TRBV7-8
TGTGCCAGCAGCTTATCTGTTTACGGCTATGGCTACACCTTC	CASSLSVYGYGYTF	TRBJ1-2	-	-	TRBV11-2
TGTGCCTGGAGTGGGCAGCCGAACACTGAAGCTTTCTTT	CAWSGQPNTEAFF	TRBJ1-1	few	-	TRBV30
TGTGCCAGCAGTCATAGCGGGATTTACAATGAGCAGTTCTTC	CASSHSGIYNEQFF	TRBJ2-1	-	TRBD2	TRBV5-4
TGTGCCAGCAGCCCGGGCCCATATAGCAATCAGCCCCAGCATTTT	CASSPGPYSNQPQHF	TRBJ1-5	-	-	TRBV7-2
TGTGCCTGGACTGTCTCTCGGAGTGTTGGCTACACCTTC	CAWTVSRSVGYTF	TRBJ1-2	-	-	TRBV30
TGTGCCATCAGCCAACAGGGGTCCTATGGCTACACCTTC	CAISQQGSYGYTF	TRBJ1-2	few	TRBD1	TRBV10-3
TGTGCCAGCATTGCGGGGTTAACCTACGAGCAGTACTTC	CASIAGLTYEQYF	TRBJ2-7	-	-	TRBV2
TGTGCCAGCAGCGTAGCCAAGACTACGCCTGGTAGGCAGTACTTC	CASSVAKTTPGRQYF	TRBJ2-7	-	-	TRBV9
TGCGCCAGCAGCCAAACTCTAGCGCCTTCCTCCTACGAGCAGTACTTC	CASSQTLAPSSYEQYF	TRBJ2-7	-	-	TRBV4-1
TGTGCCAGCAGTGAATCAGGCCCCTACGAGCAGTACTTC	CASSESGPYEQYF	TRBJ2-7	-	-	TRBV25-1
TGTGCCATCAGTGGAATAGGGGTGAACACTGAAGCTTTCTTT	CAISGIGVNTEAFF	TRBJ1-1	few	-	TRBV10-3
TGCAGCGTTGAATCAACAGGGGGTCAGTACTTC	CSVESTGGQYF	TRBJ2-4	-	TRBD1	TRBV29-1
TGTGCCAGCAGTTCGGGCTCTAGCGGGAGGACCTACGAGCAGTACTTC	CASSSGSSGRTYEQYF	TRBJ2-7	-	TRBD2	TRBV6-5
TGTGCCACCAGCAGGTCAAAAACAGGCCCAGACTCCTACGAGCAGTACTTC	CATSRSKTGPDSYEQYF	TRBJ2-7	-	-	TRBV15
TGCAGCGTTGCCGTCGGGGCCCAAAGTAATAATGAAAAACTGTTTTTT	CSVAVGAQSNNEKLFF	TRBJ1-4	-	-	TRBV29-1
TGCGCCAGCAGCCCCGGACGGCAGTACTTC	CASSPGRQYF	TRBJ2-7	few	-	TRBV5-1
TGTGCCTCAAGGGACAGGGTGAGTGGTCAGCCCCAGCATTTT	CASRDRVSGQPQHF	TRBJ1-5	-	TRBD1	TRBV30
TGTGCCAGCAGTGAAGGACTAGCGGGCTACGAGCAGTACTTC	CASSEGLAGYEQYF	TRBJ2-7	few	TRBD2	TRBV2
TGTGCCTGGAGTGTTATTGGAGAGAATCAGTACTTC	CAWSVIGENQYF	TRBJ2-5	few	-	TRBV30